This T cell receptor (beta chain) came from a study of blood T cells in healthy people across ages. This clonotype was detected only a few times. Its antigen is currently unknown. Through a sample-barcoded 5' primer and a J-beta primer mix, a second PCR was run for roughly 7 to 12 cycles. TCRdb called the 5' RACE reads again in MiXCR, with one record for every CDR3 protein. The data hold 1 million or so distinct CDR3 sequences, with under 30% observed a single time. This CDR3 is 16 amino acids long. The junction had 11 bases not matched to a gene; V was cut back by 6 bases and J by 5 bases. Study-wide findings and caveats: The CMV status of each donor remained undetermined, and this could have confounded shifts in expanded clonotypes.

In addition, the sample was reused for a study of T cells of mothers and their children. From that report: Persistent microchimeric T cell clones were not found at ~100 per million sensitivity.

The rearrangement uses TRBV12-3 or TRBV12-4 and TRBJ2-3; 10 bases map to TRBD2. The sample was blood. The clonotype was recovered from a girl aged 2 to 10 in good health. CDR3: CASSSGSGRAKDTQYF. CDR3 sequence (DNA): TGTGCCAGCAGCAGCGGAAGCGGGAGGGCCAAAGATACGCAGTATTTT.